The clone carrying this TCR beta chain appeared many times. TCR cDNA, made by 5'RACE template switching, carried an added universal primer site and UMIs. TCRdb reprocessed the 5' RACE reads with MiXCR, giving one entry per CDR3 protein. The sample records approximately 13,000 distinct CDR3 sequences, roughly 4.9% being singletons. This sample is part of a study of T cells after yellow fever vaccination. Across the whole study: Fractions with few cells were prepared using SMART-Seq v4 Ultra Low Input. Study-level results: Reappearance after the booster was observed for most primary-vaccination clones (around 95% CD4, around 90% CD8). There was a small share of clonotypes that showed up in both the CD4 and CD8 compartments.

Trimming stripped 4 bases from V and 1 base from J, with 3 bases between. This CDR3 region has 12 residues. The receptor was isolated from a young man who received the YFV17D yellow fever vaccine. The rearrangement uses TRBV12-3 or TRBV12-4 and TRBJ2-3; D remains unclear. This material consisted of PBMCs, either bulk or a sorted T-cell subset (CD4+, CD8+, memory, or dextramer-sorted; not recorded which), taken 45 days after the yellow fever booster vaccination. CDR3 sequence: CASSSGTDTQYF. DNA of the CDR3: TGTGCCAGCAGTTCGGGCACAGATACGCAGTATTTT.